The clone carrying this T cell receptor (beta chain) was observed at least ten times. Its target is not known. The data belong to a study of regulatory T cells in long-lasting Graves disease. Study-level information: Persistent Graves' disease denoted over 5 years of antithyroid drugs plus positive TSH receptor antibodies.

Study outcomes and limitations: Persistent disease was characterized by preferential usage of TRBV28, TRBJ1-2 and TRBJ2-5.

Deletions cut 8 bases from V and 0 bases from J, with 13 bases between. Per germline, CDR1 MDHEN and CDR2 SYDVKM. The length of the CDR3 is 14 residues. CDR3-region Arm-PCR and iRepertoire HTBI primers produced the TCR beta libraries. The authors' processing: Sample data revealed roughly 62 TRBV and 12 to 15 TRBJ segments. One entry per CDR3 protein results from TCRdb running MiXCR on the multiplex PCR reads. The V and J calls follow TCRdb's processing rather than the paper's. The sample lists roughly 700,000 distinct CDR3 sequences; around 32% were seen once. Time point reported: persistent/refractory GD, antithyroid drugs over 5 years with positive TRAb. PBMC-derived RNA was used for the TCR library.

Sequencing was performed on peripheral blood mononuclear cells (PBMCs), taken when the disease was refractory, from a patient treated with antithyroid drugs. This sequence joins TRBV28 and TRBJ1-1; D gene uncertain. This TCR came from a female donor with Graves disease. The CDR3 loop is CASLTLAMNTEAFF. Written as DNA, the CDR3 is TGTGCCAGCCTAACCCTTGCCATGAACACTGAAGCTTTCTTT.